Listed here are 32 T cell receptor beta chains from one sample, sequenced in a study of blood T cell repertoires in COVID-19. Produced via immunoSEQ multiplex PCR; TCRdb's table is partial and in-frame only. The sample yields about 430,000 clones, roughly 90% seen once. The sample comprised PBMCs or T cells enriched from blood (not recorded which). These receptors all come from a woman in her thirties with acute COVID-19.

The V gene is TRBV11-3, the J gene TRBJ1-1, with a tentative D call TRBD1 (6 bases). In germline, CDR1 is SGHNT, CDR2 YENEEA. Deletions cut 5 bases from V and 4 bases from J, with 11 bases between. This CDR3 spans 13 amino acids. CDR3 sequence reads: CASSPRGSTEAFF. Here the CDR3 DNA reads TGTGCCAGCAGCCCCAGGGGAAGCACTGAAGCTTTCTTT.

The V and J genes are TRBV7-8 and TRBJ2-3; TRBD2 matches at 8 bases. Germline V gene sequence: CDR1 SGHVS, CDR2 FQNEAQ. V lost 1 base, J lost 4 bases, and 7 bases stayed unmatched. CDR3 length equals 16 residues. The CDR3 DNA is TGTGCCAGCAGCTTAGTTGGGGGTAGCGGGGCAGATACGCAGTATTTT. This sequence encodes CASSLVGGSGADTQYF.

The rearrangement links TRBV5-1 to TRBJ1-4; 8 bases agree with TRBD1. CDR3 length: 14 residues. The germline gives CDR1 SGHRS, CDR2 YFSETQ. V lost 7 bases to trimming and J lost 6 bases; unmatched junction nucleotides: 8. CDR3 in amino acids: CASGRTGNYEKLFF. CDR3 sequence (DNA): TGCGCCAGCGGTAGGACAGGGAACTATGAAAAACTGTTTTTT.

J is TRBJ2-2 and V is TRBV5-1, with unresolved D. Germline loops: CDR1 SGHRS, CDR2 YFSETQ. V lost 0 bases and J 4 bases, leaving 4 bases between the germline ends. The CDR3 spans 13 residues. DNA of the CDR3: TGCGCCAGCAGCTTGGTCGTCACCGGGGAGCTGTTTTTT. This gives the protein CASSLVVTGELFF.

This sequence joins TRBV19 and TRBJ2-1; a weak D match, TRBD2 (7 bases). The germline CDR1 and CDR2 sequences are LNHDA and SQIVND (reference sequence). This CDR3 contains 14 residues. Trimming pared 4 bases from V and 9 bases from J, leaving 16 bases between. The CDR3 DNA follows: TGTGCCAGTAGTAGTGTGGGGGGGCCAGGTGAGCAGTTCTTC. Encoded protein: CASSSVGGPGEQFF.

As concerns this clone: This specimen includes other DNA sequences encoding the same CDR3. The chain is built from TRBV7-8 and TRBJ1-5; 7 nucleotides align to TRBD1. This CDR3 has 13 residues. Per the germline V gene, CDR1 is SGHVS and CDR2 is FQNEAQ. Losses at the gene ends were 2 bases for V and 5 bases for J; bases not matched to a gene: 0. The CDR3 DNA sequence: TGTGCCAGCAGCTTAACAGGGGATCAGCCCCAGCATTTT. Encoded protein: CASSLTGDQPQHF.

The chain links TRBV25-1 to TRBJ2-7, with 10 bases matching TRBD1. The CDR3 length is 14 residues. Germline trimming cut 4 bases from V and 4 bases from J; bases unmatched to any gene: 4. CDR1 is MGHDK, CDR2 SYGVNS, per germline. DNA for the CDR3: TGTGCCAGCAGTGGGGACAGGGGCGATTACGAGCAGTACTTC. Its translation: CASSGDRGDYEQYF.

This clone occurred once. The chain employs TRBV29-1 and TRBJ2-5; TRBD1 matches 10 bases. This CDR3 contains 14 residues. With V trimmed by 5 bases and J by 5 bases, 8 bases remained unmatched. Germline values: CDR1 SQVTM, CDR2 ANQGSEA. CDR3 protein: CSVPTGGLMETQYF. CDR3 in DNA: TGCAGCGTTCCGACAGGGGGCCTAATGGAGACCCAGTACTTC. Full variable domain (missing parts from reference TRBV29-1 and TRBJ2-5): SAVISQKPSRDICQRGTSLTIQCQVDSQVTMMFWYRQQPGQSLTLIATANQGSEATYESGFVIDKFPISRPNLTFSTLTVSNMSPEDSSIYLCSVPTGGLMETQYFGPGTRLLVL.

The gene calls are TRBV5-1 and TRBJ1-2, with 7 bases lining up with TRBD1. Germline assignment: CDR1 SGHRS and CDR2 YFSETQ. The V gene end was trimmed by 3 bases and the J gene end by 7 bases; junction bases not matched to a gene: 12. CDR3 size: 15 residues. The CDR3 nucleotides read TGCGCCAGCAGCTCGATAGTTGACAGGGCGGCTGGCTACACCTTC. This codes for CASSSIVDRAAGYTF.

Here the CDR3 DNA reads TGTGCCAGCAGTTATACGGCCCGAACTAGCATGCACGAGCAGTACTTC. It specifies CASSYTARTSMHEQYF. The rearrangement joins TRBV6-6 to TRBJ2-7, with D maybe TRBD2 (6 bases). V was pared by 3 bases and J by 5 bases, with 20 bases between. Looked up from germline, CDR1 is MNHNY and CDR2 is SVGAGI (reference sequence). This CDR3 region has 16 residues.

This chain connects TRBV9 to TRBJ2-1; TRBD2 aligns across 10 bases. This CDR3 spans 16 amino acids. J was trimmed by 3 bases and V by 8 bases; bases with no gene match: 11. In germline, CDR1 is SGDLS, CDR2 YYNGEE. In DNA form, the CDR3 reads TGTGCCAGTGGGTTGCTAGCGGGGGCCCACTACAATGAGCAGTTCTTC. As protein: CASGLLAGAHYNEQFF. The full variable domain, its missing parts supplied by reference TRBV9 and TRBJ2-1, is DSGVTQTPKHLITATGQRVTLRCSPRSGDLSVYWYQQSLDQGLQFLIQYYNGEERAKGNILERFSAQQFPDLHSELNLSSLELGDSALYFCASGLLAGAHYNEQFFGPGTRLTVL.

This clone showed up just once. The rearrangement uses TRBV30 and TRBJ1-5; D ambiguous. Germline assignment: CDR1 GTSNPN and CDR2 SVGIG (reference sequence). The CDR3 covers 12 residues. V lost 4 bases and J 4 bases, leaving 8 bases between the germline ends. CDR3 nucleotide sequence: TGTGCCTGGACCACGGGGAATCAGCCCCAGCATTTT. This translates into CAWTTGNQPQHF.

The chain is built from TRBV7-2 and TRBJ1-1, with no clear D. Germline V gives CDR1 SGHTA, CDR2 FQGNSA. With 4 bases removed from V and 4 bases from J, the gap between germline ends came to 19 bases. CDR3 length equals 16 residues. CDR3 sequence reads: CASSSKTSPPGTEAFF. The DNA for the CDR3 is TGTGCCAGCAGCTCGAAGACCAGTCCCCCGGGCACTGAAGCTTTCTTT. Based on the CDR3 plus reference TRBV7-2 and TRBJ1-1, the full variable domain is GAGVSQSPSNKVTEKGKDVELRCDPISGHTALYWYRQSLGQGLEFLIYFQGNSAPDKSGLPSDRFSAERTGGSVSTLTIQRTQQEDSAVYLCASSSKTSPPGTEAFFGQGTRLTVV.

The rearrangement links TRBV5-5 to TRBJ2-7; 10 bases agree with TRBD2. Trimming cost V 1 base and J 5 bases; bases outside gene matches: 12. CDR1 is SGHKS and CDR2 is YYEKEE in the germline V gene (reference sequence). CDR3 length: 17 residues. The DNA of the CDR3 is TGTGCCAGCAGCTTGCTCCCCCCTAGCGGGGGAAGGGACGAGCAGTACTTC. This gives the protein CASSLLPPSGGRDEQYF.

This clone turned up a few times. This chain joins TRBV19 and TRBJ1-1; TRBD1 agrees at 10 bases. CDR1 LNHDA and CDR2 SQIVND come from the germline V gene (reference sequence). Trimming at V came to 8 bases and at J to 5 bases, leaving 23 bases not matched to a gene. The CDR3 sequence is 19 residues long. CDR3 in amino acids: CASGRDQRDGTGARTEAFF. The CDR3 DNA follows: TGTGCCAGTGGCAGAGATCAACGGGACGGGACAGGGGCACGTACTGAAGCTTTCTTT. Based on the CDR3 plus reference TRBV19 and TRBJ1-1, the full variable domain is DGGITQSPKYLFRKEGQNVTLSCEQNLNHDAMYWYRQDPGQGLRLIYYSQIVNDFQKGDIAEGYSVSREKKESFPLTVTSAQKNPTAFYLCASGRDQRDGTGARTEAFFGQGTRLTVV.

The chain recombines TRBV19 with TRBJ2-1; 7 bases align to TRBD1. The CDR3 sequence is 15 residues long. J lost 3 bases, V lost 3 bases, and 5 bases had no gene match. Germline CDR1 and CDR2: LNHDA and SQIVND (reference sequence). CDR3 sequence: CASSILQGNYNEQFF. CDR3 nucleotides: TGTGCCAGTAGTATCCTACAGGGGAACTACAATGAGCAGTTCTTC.

The gene calls are TRBV11-2 and TRBJ2-7; no firm D call. V was shortened by 1 base and J by 0 bases, with 13 bases between the two germline ends. Germline V gene data show CDR1 as SGHAT and CDR2 as FQNNGV. The CDR3 sequence is 16 residues long. In nucleotides, the CDR3 is TGTGCCAGCAGCTTAGGAGGCCCACACATCTCCTACGAGCAGTACTTC. Its translation: CASSLGGPHISYEQYF.

For the CDR3, the DNA is TGTGCCAGCCTCGGCCCGGGGGGCAGTTCTGGAAACACCATATATTTT. Protein: CASLGPGGSSGNTIYF. This chain joins TRBV2 and TRBJ1-3; D is possibly TRBD1 (6 bases). V was pared by 8 bases and J by 1 base, with 18 bases between. Germline CDR1 is SNHLY and CDR2 is FYNNEI. This CDR3 is built from 16 residues.

The V and J genes are TRBV6-5 and TRBJ2-3, with 7 bases that match TRBD1. Germline V gene lookup returns CDR1 MNHEY and CDR2 SVGAGI. This CDR3 spans 14 amino acids. V shed 10 bases and J 0 bases; nucleotides not matched to a gene: 7. In DNA form, the CDR3 reads TGTGCCACCATCCTACAGGGGAGCACAGATACGCAGTATTTT. Protein sequence: CATILQGSTDTQYF.

V is TRBV15 and J is TRBJ2-7; D gene unclear. The CDR3 spans 12 residues. Trimming took 0 bases from V and 8 from J, leaving 8 bases between them. Germline V gives CDR1 LNHNV, CDR2 YYDKDF (reference sequence). CDR3 protein: CATSRDRWQQYF. DNA for the CDR3: TGTGCCACCAGCAGAGATCGATGGCAGCAGTACTTC.

A single count supports this clone. The V gene is TRBV5-1, the J gene TRBJ1-2, with 7 bases matching TRBD1. The CDR3 length is 14 residues. Trimming cost V 7 bases and J 2 bases; bases outside gene matches: 8. Germline V gives CDR1 SGHRS, CDR2 YFSETQ. CDR3 protein: CASQRQGGNYGYTF. The CDR3 nucleotides read TGCGCCAGCCAACGACAGGGCGGAAACTATGGCTACACCTTC.

The chain links TRBV3-1 (or the pseudogene TRBV3-2) to TRBJ2-3, with TRBD2 matching 13 bases. V lost 8 bases, J lost 7 bases, and 12 bases stayed unmatched. This CDR3 has 16 residues. Germline assignment: CDR1 LGHDT and CDR2 YNNKEL (reference sequence). This CDR3 is CASGQTRLAGGNTQYF. CDR3 sequence (DNA): TGTGCCAGCGGACAAACGAGACTAGCGGGGGGTAATACGCAGTATTTT.

This clone has only a few counts. The same CDR3 also results from other DNA sequences found in this sample. V gene TRBV5-4 combines with J gene TRBJ1-6; 7 bases map to TRBD1. The length of the CDR3 is 14 residues. J gave up 6 bases and V 2 bases, and 2 bases lay outside the gene matches. The germline gives CDR1 SGHNT, CDR2 YYREEE (reference sequence). This CDR3 is CASSLQGSNSPLHF. The CDR3 DNA reads TGTGCCAGCAGCTTACAGGGGAGTAATTCACCCCTCCACTTT.

This clone was seen once. CDR3 sequence (DNA): TGTGCCAGCAGCGCCCAGATGGACAGTAATTCACCCCTCCACTTT. It yields the protein CASSAQMDSNSPLHF. V gene TRBV9 combines with J gene TRBJ1-6, with D maybe TRBD1 (6 bases). Germline V lookup: CDR1 SGDLS, CDR2 YYNGEE. Between the trimmed V and J ends, which lost 3 bases and 6 bases, there was a span of 13 bases. This CDR3 has 15 amino acids.

This chain uses TRBV27 with TRBJ1-2; 9 bases fit TRBD1. With 6 bases clipped from V and 2 bases from J, the junction kept 7 bases outside the gene matches. CDR1 and CDR2 (germline): MNHEY, SMNVEV (reference sequence). This CDR3 region has 15 residues. CDR3 DNA sequence: TGTGCCAGCAGCCGAGGGACAGGGATCAACTATGGCTACACCTTC. Translation gives CASSRGTGINYGYTF.

The chain joins TRBV30 to TRBJ1-4, with TRBD1 matching 9 bases. Trimming removed 3 bases from V and 7 bases from J; junction bases left unmatched: 9. In germline, CDR1 is GTSNPN, CDR2 SVGIG (reference sequence). This CDR3 is 15 amino acids long. CDR3 coding DNA: TGTGCCTGGAGCGGGGGGGGACAGGGAGGTGAAAAACTGTTTTTT. Amino acid sequence: CAWSGGGQGGEKLFF.

This clone was picked up one time. The V and J genes are TRBV4-2 and TRBJ1-3, with 7 bases identical to TRBD1. V lost 0 bases and J lost 8; bases outside the gene matches: 7. Germline V gene sequence: CDR1 LGHNA, CDR2 YNFKEQ. The CDR3 extends over 15 amino acids. DNA of the CDR3: TGTGCCAGCAGCCAAGATGGGGCCCAGGGGGACACCATATATTTT. The encoded protein is CASSQDGAQGDTIYF.

The chain is built from TRBV24-1 and TRBJ2-2; 8 bases fit TRBD2. The V segment lost 7 bases and the J segment 0 bases; nucleotides outside the gene matches: 3. Germline-derived CDR1 and CDR2 are KGHDR and SFDVKD. The CDR3 has 15 amino acids. The CDR3 nucleotides are TGTGCCACCAGCCGGGGGGGGTCGAACACCGGGGAGCTGTTTTTT. Translating gives CATSRGGSNTGELFF.

V usage is TRBV5-6 and J usage is TRBJ1-1; 7 bases map to TRBD1. This CDR3 has 15 amino acids. The junction had 9 bases not matched to a gene; V was cut back by 4 bases and J by 3 bases. Germline V CDR1 and CDR2: SGHDT, YYEEEE. The CDR3 loop is CASSPPDRVDTEAFF. The CDR3 DNA reads TGTGCCAGCAGCCCCCCCGACAGGGTTGACACTGAAGCTTTCTTT. Full variable domain (rest looked up from reference TRBV5-6 and TRBJ1-1): DAGVTQSPTHLIKTRGQQVTLRCSPKSGHDTVSWYQQALGQGPQFIFQYYEEEERQRGNFPDRFSGHQFPNYSSELNVNALLLGDSALYLCASSPPDRVDTEAFFGQGTRLTVV.

The chain links TRBV10-1 to TRBJ1-2; 7 nucleotides align to TRBD1. The CDR3 is 13 residues long. Germline lookup yields CDR1 WNHNN and CDR2 SYGVQD (reference sequence). V was clipped by 6 bases and J by 4 bases; unmatched bases: 5. CDR3 residues: CASSPGQVYGYTF. CDR3 in DNA: TGCGCCAGCAGCCCCGGACAGGTCTATGGCTACACCTTC.

The V gene is TRBV2, the J gene TRBJ2-1; 9 bases map to TRBD1. This CDR3 region has 13 residues. V lost 5 bases to trimming and J lost 8 bases; unmatched junction nucleotides: 4. Germline values: CDR1 SNHLY, CDR2 FYNNEI. The CDR3 spells CASSQDRGYEQFF. The CDR3 region has the DNA TGTGCCAGCAGTCAGGACAGGGGCTATGAGCAGTTCTTC.

V and J are TRBV5-1 and TRBJ1-1; TRBD1 agrees at 7 bases. Trimming removed 4 bases from V and 5 bases from J; junction bases left unmatched: 8. Germline assignment: CDR1 SGHRS and CDR2 YFSETQ. The CDR3 has 14 amino acids. The CDR3 loop is CASSPDRVGTEAFF. CDR3 DNA: TGCGCCAGCAGCCCCGACAGGGTGGGGACTGAAGCTTTCTTT.